One and the same sample provided the 8 T cell receptor beta chains below, sequenced in a study of identical twins. TCRdb redid the calling of the 5' RACE reads with MiXCR, one entry per CDR3 protein. The sample records 250,000 or so distinct CDR3 sequences, about 12% being singletons. The same data also went into a second study, on yellow fever vaccine responses in identical twins.

Sequenced input: memory (CD45RO+) T cells sorted from blood. The receptors derive from a woman in her late teens or twenties in good health.

There are a few counts of this clonotype. The chain carries TRBV12-3 or TRBV12-4 and TRBJ2-5, with TRBD2 matching 8 bases. With V trimmed by 5 bases and J by 8 bases, 10 bases remained unmatched. The CDR3 totals 14 residues. For the CDR3, the DNA is TGTGCCAGCAGTATCCTGGACGGGGGGGGTACCCAGTACTTC. It specifies CASSILDGGGTQYF.

The chain combines TRBV7-3 with TRBJ2-5; possible D gene TRBD2, 5 bases. The CDR3 spans 13 residues. Germline V gene lookup returns CDR1 SGHTA and CDR2 FQGTGA. V lost 5 bases and J 4 bases, leaving 11 bases between the germline ends. CDR3 coding DNA: TGTGCCAGCAGCCGGACTTTGTCAGAGACCCAGTACTTC. This gives the protein CASSRTLSETQYF.

V usage is TRBV20-1 and J usage is TRBJ2-7; no firm D call. This CDR3 region has 12 residues. CDR1 is DFQATT and CDR2 is SNEGSKA in the germline V gene (reference sequence). The V gene lost 0 bases and the J gene lost 1 base, with 4 bases spanning the gap. CDR3 residues: CSARENSYEQYF. For the CDR3, the DNA is TGCAGTGCTAGAGAGAATTCCTACGAGCAGTACTTC.

V usage is TRBV15 and J usage is TRBJ2-1, with 7 positions matching TRBD2. The CDR3 totals 17 residues. From germline, CDR1 is LNHNV and CDR2 YYDKDF (reference sequence). J lost 6 bases, V lost 1 base, and 12 bases had no gene match. CDR3 region: CATSRAGAGTTGNEQFF. CDR3 coding DNA: TGTGCCACCAGCAGAGCTGGCGCCGGGACTACCGGCAATGAGCAGTTCTTC.

The table lists this clonotype with a few counts. This chain connects TRBV5-1 to TRBJ2-7, with D perhaps being TRBD1 or TRBD2 (5 bases each). CDR1 SGHRS and CDR2 YFSETQ come from the germline V gene. V lost 5 bases to trimming and J lost 6 bases, with 18 bases between them. The CDR3 is made up of 14 amino acids. CDR3 region: CASSTYGGVFEQYF. The CDR3 DNA is TGCGCCAGCAGTACGTATGGGGGAGTCTTCGAGCAGTACTTC.

The chain couples TRBV12-3 or TRBV12-4 to TRBJ2-3, with a tentative D call TRBD2 (6 bases). The CDR3 loop spans 15 amino acids. V was trimmed by 5 bases and J by 5 bases, leaving 17 bases between them. In DNA, the CDR3 is TGTGCCAGCAGTCAATGGAGGGATCTTCAAGATACGCAGTATTTT. It specifies CASSQWRDLQDTQYF.

This clonotype was detected a few times. The V gene is TRBV20-1, the J gene TRBJ2-5, with 13 positions matching TRBD2. Germline CDR1 reads DFQATT; CDR2 reads SNEGSKA (reference sequence). The CDR3 has 19 amino acids. After removal of 2 bases from V and 5 bases from J, the junction contained 17 bases not matched to a gene. In DNA, the CDR3 is TGCAGTGCTAGAAGTAGGACTAGCGGGGGCATAACGAACCGGGAGACCCAGTACTTC. Its translation is CSARSRTSGGITNRETQYF.

In this sample, this clonotype turned up a few times. The CDR3 protein is CASSSDRTGLHF. The CDR3 nucleotides are TGTGCCAGCAGTTCTGATCGGACCGGACTCCACTTT. V gene TRBV27 combines with J gene TRBJ1-6; D remains unclear. This CDR3 comprises 12 residues. Germline CDR1 MNHEY, CDR2 SMNVEV (reference sequence). Trimming shortened V by 4 bases and J by 16 bases, and 14 bases separated the two germline ends.